In its sample, the clone carrying this T cell receptor (beta chain) was seen a few times. What it binds is not known. CDR3 length: 14 residues. V was pared by 0 bases and J by 2 bases, with 7 bases between. Germline V CDR1 and CDR2: ENHRY, SYGVKD. TCRdb reprocessed the 5' RACE reads with MiXCR, giving one entry per CDR3 protein. Here the sample spans a few hundred thousand distinct CDR3 sequences, 20% to 25% being singletons. The data derive from a study of T-cell memory formation after mild COVID-19. Whole-study results and caveats: CD4+ bias marked clones expanding day 15 to 37, unlike balanced contracting clones.

This chain uses TRBV10-3 with TRBJ2-5; no firm D call. Source material: PBMCs or a T cell subset sorted from them (not recorded which). The origin of this receptor is a man aged 18 to 30 who had mild COVID-19 (a few samples of this study predate the infection). Cell type and time point are not known. Written as DNA, the CDR3 is TGTGCCATCAGTGAGTCATGGGATCAAGAGACCCAGTACTTC. Protein sequence: CAISESWDQETQYF.